This T cell receptor (beta chain) originates from a study of T-cell memory formation after mild COVID-19 (dated by TCRdb to 2020 to 2023). A note on the overall study: Most TCR sequence clusters were specific to one of the two donors. T-cell clones expanding and contracting after mild COVID-19 in two donors were tracked by longitudinal TCRalpha and TCRbeta repertoire sequencing. The cohort was made up of two young adult volunteers, one female and one male, who were previously healthy.

Here is what the overall study found, with its caveats: Contracting CD4+ clones were located mainly in the CM and EM memory subsets, whereas CD8+ clones were found to be enriched in EMRA. Some responding clones were found in pre-infection memory, which suggests that pre-existing cross-reactive memory T cells took part in the SARS-CoV-2 response. Clones contracting from day 15 to 85 had balanced CD4/CD8 phenotypes, while a second wave expanding from day 15 to 37 was biased towards CD4+. Whether the second-wave clones peaking on day 37 were SARS-CoV-2 specific was not confirmed. Only a couple of mild cases were covered by the study, and larger cohorts that include severe cases with pre-infection samples were considered necessary.

The CDR3 goes from the cysteine to the phenylalanine over 16 residues. CDR3 DNA only is kept here, 48 bases in frame from base 1. V is reduced by 0 bases and J by 6 bases, leaving a spacing of 12 bases between them. As encoded in the germline V gene, CDR1 is LGHNA while CDR2 is YNFKEQ. TCRdb shows the sequencer as Illumina NovaSeq 6000. TCRalpha and TCRbeta cDNA libraries were built by 5'RACE with constant-segment primers, adding sample barcodes and unique molecular identifiers. Trizol reagent was used to extract RNA from every sample. Amplification of the libraries took two PCR steps, and the second step added a second sample barcode plus Illumina TruSeq adapters. The libraries were sequenced on an Illumina NovaSeq using 2 x 150 bp paired-end reads. The source study handled its data this way. With migec v1.2.7, reads were demultiplexed and then collapsed into UMI-guided consensus sequences. Using mixcr v2.1.11, the UMI consensuses were aligned to TRA and TRB V and J templates and assembled into clonotypes. Expanded or contracted clonotypes were those called significant by both edgeR and NoisET, with noise models trained on biological replicates. edgeR calls used a false discovery rate-adjusted p below 0.01 and a log2 fold-change threshold of 1. PCA with hierarchical clustering of max-normalized trajectories of the 1000 most abundant clonotypes was used as exploratory dynamics analysis. Separately sequenced CD4+ and CD8+ repertoires were used to assign the CD4 or CD8 phenotype of responding clones. TCRdb took the public reads, trimmed them with fastp at Q25, ran MiXCR for clone calling and kept in-frame beta chains. Merged by CDR3 protein, the rows form single entries marked with the most common genes and DNA. The V and J calls and clone size are TCRdb's, not the authors'. The sample contains 60,000 to 65,000 distinct CDR3 sequences, about 9.4% of them found a single time. The ten largest clones take up about 1.1% of the sample.

Ficoll-Paque density gradient centrifugation was used to isolate PBMCs. With regard to this clonotype: This receptor's antigen is unknown. Base quality data are lacking; no much larger clone is found one base away.

The receptor was isolated from a man aged 18 to 30 who had mild COVID-19 (a few samples of this study predate the infection). The sample titles of this study are shuffled in the database, so cell type and time point are left out; the donor was told from shared clones. The rearrangement combines TRBV4-2 with TRBJ1-6, and perhaps TRBD1 as D gene, on 5 matching bases. Source material: PBMCs or a T cell subset sorted from them (not recorded which). The CDR3 region has the sequence CASSQDRTQVNSPLHF. In nucleotide form, the sequence is TGTGCCAGCAGCCAAGATCGGACACAGGTTAATTCACCCCTCCACTTT.